Sequencing of this T cell receptor (beta chain) was carried out in a study of shared T cell receptors in the human thymus. Clones were sequenced by immunoSEQ multiplex PCR, and TCRdb holds only the in-frame ones, with some missing. The sample has 550,000 to 800,000 clones; approximately 85% are singletons. This CDR3 has 15 residues. Trimming cost V 2 bases and J 4 bases, with 14 bases left between them. CDR1 and CDR2 (germline): MNHEY, SMNVEV (reference sequence). This sample was shared with a second study, whose subject was human thymus T cells. From that paper: Thymic material originated from resections removed in the course of corrective heart surgery.

This clonotype was obtained from a girl under two years old with a congenital heart defect. Sequences were obtained from thymocytes. The chain carries TRBV27 and TRBJ1-2, with D perhaps TRBD1 (6 bases). The CDR3 spells CASSLKVQGFYGYTF. CDR3 nucleotide sequence: TGTGCCAGCAGTTTAAAAGTACAGGGTTTCTATGGCTACACCTTC.